Sequencing of this TCR beta chain was carried out in a study of blood T cell repertoires in COVID-19. Study summary: The study drew acute and convalescent COVID-19 samples from the United States, Italy and Spain. The cDNA or gDNA used as material had been derived from T cells, B-cell-depleted T cells, or PBMCs.

In the authors' methods: The assay estimated nucleated cells by amplifying reference gene primers. Clones were read by immunoSEQ multiplex PCR, and TCRdb kept only the in-frame ones, dropping some. V, J and clone size are taken as reported in that table, and D and trimming were inferred from the DNA itself. The top ten clones hold 15% of a sample with around 90,000 clones, roughly 87% of them seen once. Germline V gene data show CDR1 as MNHEY and CDR2 as SVGEGT. The V gene end was trimmed by 0 bases and the J gene end by 2 bases; junction bases not matched to a gene: 7. The CDR3 is 16 residues long. The source material was peripheral blood. The chain employs TRBV6-2 or TRBV6-3 and TRBJ2-7, with 7 bases aligning to TRBD1. The receptor was derived from a male donor with acute or convalescent COVID-19. CDR3 protein: CASSYSPKGQPYEQYF. The CDR3 nucleotides read TGTGCCAGCAGTTACTCGCCAAAGGGACAGCCCTACGAGCAGTACTTC.